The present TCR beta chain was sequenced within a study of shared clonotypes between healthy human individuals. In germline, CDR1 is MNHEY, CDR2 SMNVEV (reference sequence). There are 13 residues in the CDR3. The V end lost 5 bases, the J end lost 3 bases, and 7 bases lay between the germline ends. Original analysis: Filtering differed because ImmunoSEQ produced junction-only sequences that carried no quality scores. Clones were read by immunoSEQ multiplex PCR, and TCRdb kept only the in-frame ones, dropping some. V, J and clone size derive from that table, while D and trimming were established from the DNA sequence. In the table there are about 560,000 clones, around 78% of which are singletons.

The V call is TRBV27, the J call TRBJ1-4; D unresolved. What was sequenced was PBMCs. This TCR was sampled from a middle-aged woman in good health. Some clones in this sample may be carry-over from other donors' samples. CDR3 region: CASSTLSNEKLFF. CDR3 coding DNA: TGTGCCAGCAGTACCCTATCTAATGAAAAACTGTTTTTT.